Listed below are T cell receptor beta chains from one sample, sequenced in a study of cytomegalovirus exposure and HLA in healthy donors. TCRdb's copy holds only in-frame clones and misses some; the assay was immunoSEQ multiplex PCR. The table has under 400,000 clones, around 90% seen once; the top ten hold over 0.9%. Material: PBMCs. The source is a man aged 25 to 45 in good health and CMV-seronegative. CDR3s include the opening cysteine and the closing phenylalanine or tryptophan. The D gene is left open where the match is weak. Part of the rows lack a size; the others show once, few, many or a class for expanded clones.

cdr3_length | j_call | d_call | v_call | clone_size | cdr3_aa | cdr3_nt
18 | TRBJ2-1 | TRBD1 | TRBV5-1 | once | CASSVKHSGTGGYNEQFF | TGCGCCAGCAGCGTAAAACATTCCGGGACAGGGGGCTACAATGAGCAGTTCTTC
15 | TRBJ2-1 | - | TRBV7-2 | - | CASSARGAGMNEQFF | TGTGCCAGCAGCGCTCGGGGGGCCGGGATGAATGAGCAGTTCTTC
14 | TRBJ2-3 | - | TRBV5-1 | - | CASSFTGLTDTQYF | TGCGCCAGCAGCTTCACAGGGCTCACAGATACGCAGTATTTT
17 | TRBJ1-6 | - | TRBV29-1 | once | CSVEETGSPSYNSPLHF | TGCAGCGTTGAAGAAACGGGGTCGCCTTCCTATAATTCACCCCTCCACTTT
14 | TRBJ2-5 | TRBD1 | TRBV5-6 | - | CASSATGDQETQYF | TGTGCCAGCAGTGCGACAGGGGATCAAGAGACCCAGTACTTC
15 | TRBJ2-2 | - | TRBV5-6 | - | CASSLGGGGTGELFF | TGTGCCAGCAGCTTGGGTGGGGGAGGCACCGGGGAGCTGTTTTTT
12 | TRBJ2-7 | - | TRBV29-1 | - | CSVVPGGYEQYF | TGCAGCGTTGTCCCAGGAGGCTACGAGCAGTACTTC
19 | TRBJ1-1 | TRBD1 | TRBV6-1 | once | CASSELDRGRLTRNTEAFF | TGTGCCAGCAGTGAACTCGACAGGGGGCGATTAACGAGGAACACTGAAGCTTTCTTT
14 | TRBJ2-5 | TRBD1 | TRBV29-1 | - | CSVKNPGQGGTQYF | TGCAGCGTCAAAAATCCGGGACAGGGTGGGACCCAGTACTTC
14 | TRBJ2-3 | - | TRBV4-2 | - | CASSQDPGPDTQYF | TGTGCCAGCAGTCAAGATCCTGGGCCAGATACGCAGTATTTT
15 | TRBJ2-1 | - | TRBV27 | - | CASSSSFPSYNEQFF | TGTGCCAGCAGCTCTAGCTTCCCTTCCTACAATGAGCAGTTCTTC
15 | TRBJ2-7 | TRBD2 | TRBV5-1 | - | CASSLEASGHYEQYF | TGCGCCAGCAGCTTGGAGGCTAGCGGGCACTACGAGCAGTACTTC
14 | TRBJ1-2 | - | TRBV28 | - | CASSLNNYDYGYTF | TGTGCCAGCAGTTTGAACAACTACGACTATGGCTACACCTTC
16 | TRBJ2-5 | TRBD2 | TRBV7-9 | - | CASSLMGSGVQETQYF | TGTGCCAGCAGCTTAATGGGGAGCGGGGTCCAAGAGACCCAGTACTTC
15 | TRBJ2-3 | - | TRBV5-1 | once | CASSLNGRRGDTQYF | TGCGCCAGCAGCTTGAATGGCAGGAGAGGGGATACGCAGTATTTT
13 | TRBJ2-2 | - | TRBV10-1 | - | CASSGQAAGELFF | TGCGCCAGCAGTGGACAGGCGGCTGGGGAGCTGTTTTTT
16 | TRBJ2-2 | TRBD1 | TRBV10-1 | - | CASSERGTGNTGELFF | TGCGCCAGCAGTGAGAGAGGGACAGGAAACACCGGGGAGCTGTTTTTT